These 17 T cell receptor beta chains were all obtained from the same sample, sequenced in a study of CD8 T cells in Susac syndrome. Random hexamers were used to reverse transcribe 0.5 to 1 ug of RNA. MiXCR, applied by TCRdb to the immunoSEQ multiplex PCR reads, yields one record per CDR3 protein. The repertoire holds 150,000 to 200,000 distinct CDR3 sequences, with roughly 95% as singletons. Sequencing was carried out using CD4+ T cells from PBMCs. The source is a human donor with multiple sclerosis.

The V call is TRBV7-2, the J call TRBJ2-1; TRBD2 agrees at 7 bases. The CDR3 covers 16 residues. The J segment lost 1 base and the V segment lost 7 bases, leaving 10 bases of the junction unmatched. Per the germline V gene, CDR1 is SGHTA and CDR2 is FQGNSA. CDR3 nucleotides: TGTGCCAGCACTCCCCGGGGGGTTGGATCCTACAATGAGCAGTTCTTC. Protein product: CASTPRGVGSYNEQFF.

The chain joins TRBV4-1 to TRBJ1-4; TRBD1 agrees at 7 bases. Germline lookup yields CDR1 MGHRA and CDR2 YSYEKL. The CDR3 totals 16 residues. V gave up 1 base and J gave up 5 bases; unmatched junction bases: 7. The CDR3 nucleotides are TGCGCCAGCAGCCAAGGCCAGGGGGGACGGAATGAAAAACTGTTTTTT. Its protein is CASSQGQGGRNEKLFF.

The DNA of the CDR3 is TGCAGTGCTGGGGGAAAAGGGGAAAACATTCAGTACTTC. Protein: CSAGGKGENIQYF. V is TRBV20-1 and J is TRBJ2-4; possibly TRBD1 or TRBD2 for D (5 bases each). Germline CDR1 reads DFQATT; CDR2 reads SNEGSKA (reference sequence). The germline V and J ends were trimmed by 5 bases and 5 bases, with 13 bases remaining between them. This CDR3 has 13 amino acids.

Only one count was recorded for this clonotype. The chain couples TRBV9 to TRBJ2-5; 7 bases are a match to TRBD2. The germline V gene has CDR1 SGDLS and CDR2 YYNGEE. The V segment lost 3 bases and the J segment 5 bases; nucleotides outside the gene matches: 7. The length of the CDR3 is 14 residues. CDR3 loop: CASSALTSLETQYF. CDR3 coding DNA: TGTGCCAGCAGCGCCTTGACTAGCTTGGAGACCCAGTACTTC.

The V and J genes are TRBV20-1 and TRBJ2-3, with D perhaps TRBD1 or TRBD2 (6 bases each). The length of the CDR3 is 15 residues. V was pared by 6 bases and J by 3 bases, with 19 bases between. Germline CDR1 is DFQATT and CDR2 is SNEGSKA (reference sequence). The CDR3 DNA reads TGCAGTGCCAACAAACAGGGAGGAGAGACAGATACGCAGTATTTT. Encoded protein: CSANKQGGETDTQYF.

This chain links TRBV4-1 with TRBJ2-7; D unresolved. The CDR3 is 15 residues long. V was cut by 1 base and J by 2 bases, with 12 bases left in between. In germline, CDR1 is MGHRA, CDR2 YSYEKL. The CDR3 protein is CASSQVETRAYEQYF. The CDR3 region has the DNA TGCGCCAGCAGCCAAGTCGAGACCCGGGCCTACGAGCAGTACTTC.

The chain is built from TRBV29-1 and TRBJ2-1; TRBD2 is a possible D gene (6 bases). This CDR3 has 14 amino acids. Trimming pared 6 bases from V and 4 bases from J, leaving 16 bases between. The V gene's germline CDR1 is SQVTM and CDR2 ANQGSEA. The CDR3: CSVVRDRGYNEQFF. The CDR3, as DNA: TGCAGCGTGGTCCGGGACCGGGGGTACAATGAGCAGTTCTTC.

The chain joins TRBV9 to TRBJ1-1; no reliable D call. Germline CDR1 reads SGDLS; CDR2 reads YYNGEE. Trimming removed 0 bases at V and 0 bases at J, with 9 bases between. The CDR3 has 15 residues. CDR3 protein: CASSVATTMNTEAFF. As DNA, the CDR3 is TGTGCCAGCAGCGTAGCGACCACAATGAACACTGAAGCTTTCTTT.

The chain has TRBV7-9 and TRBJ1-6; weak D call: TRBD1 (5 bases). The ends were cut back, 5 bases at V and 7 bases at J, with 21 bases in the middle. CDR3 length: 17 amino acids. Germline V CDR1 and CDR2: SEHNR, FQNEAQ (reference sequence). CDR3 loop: CASSPFKTRGKNSPLHF. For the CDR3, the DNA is TGTGCCAGCAGCCCATTCAAAACAAGGGGCAAGAATTCACCCCTCCACTTT.

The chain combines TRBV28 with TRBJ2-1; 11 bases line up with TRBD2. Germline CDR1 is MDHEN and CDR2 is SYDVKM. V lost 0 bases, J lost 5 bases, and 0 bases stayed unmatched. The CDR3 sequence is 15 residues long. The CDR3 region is CASSLWTSGDNEQFF. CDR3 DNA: TGTGCCAGCAGTTTATGGACTAGCGGGGACAATGAGCAGTTCTTC. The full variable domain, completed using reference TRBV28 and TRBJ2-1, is DVKVTQSSRYLVKRTGEKVFLECVQDMDHENMFWYRQDPGLGLRLIYFSYDVKMKEKGDIPEGYSVSREKKERFSLILESASTNQTSMYLCASSLWTSGDNEQFFGPGTRLTVL.

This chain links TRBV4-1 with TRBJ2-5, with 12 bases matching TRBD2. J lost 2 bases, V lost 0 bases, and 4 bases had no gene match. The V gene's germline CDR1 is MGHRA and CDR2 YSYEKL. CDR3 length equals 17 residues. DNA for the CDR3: TGCGCCAGCAGCCAAGATGGGACTAGCGGGCTTCAAGAGACCCAGTACTTC. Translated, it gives CASSQDGTSGLQETQYF.

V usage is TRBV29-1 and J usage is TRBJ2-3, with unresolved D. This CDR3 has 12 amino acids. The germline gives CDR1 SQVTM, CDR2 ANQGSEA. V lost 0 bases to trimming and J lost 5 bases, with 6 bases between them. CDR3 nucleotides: TGCAGCGTTGAAGATCGGCGAGATACGCAGTATTTT. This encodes CSVEDRRDTQYF.

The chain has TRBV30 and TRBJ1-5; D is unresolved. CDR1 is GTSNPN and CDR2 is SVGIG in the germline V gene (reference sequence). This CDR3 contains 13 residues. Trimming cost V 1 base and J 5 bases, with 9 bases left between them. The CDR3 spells CAWSAHVDQPQHF. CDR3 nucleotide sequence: TGTGCCTGGAGTGCTCACGTGGATCAGCCCCAGCATTTT.

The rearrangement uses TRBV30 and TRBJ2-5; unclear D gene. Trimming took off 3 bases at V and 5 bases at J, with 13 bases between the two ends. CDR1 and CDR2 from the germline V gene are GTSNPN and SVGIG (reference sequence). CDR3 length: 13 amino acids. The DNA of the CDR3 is TGTGCCTGGAGACGTAATCTGGTGGAGACCCAGTACTTC. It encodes CAWRRNLVETQYF.

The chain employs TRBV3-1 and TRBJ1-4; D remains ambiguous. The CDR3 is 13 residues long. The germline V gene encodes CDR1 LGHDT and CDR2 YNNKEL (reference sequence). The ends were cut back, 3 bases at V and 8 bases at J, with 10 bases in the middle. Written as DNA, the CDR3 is TGTGCCAGCAGCCATTTCGGAATAGAAAAACTGTTTTTT. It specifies CASSHFGIEKLFF.

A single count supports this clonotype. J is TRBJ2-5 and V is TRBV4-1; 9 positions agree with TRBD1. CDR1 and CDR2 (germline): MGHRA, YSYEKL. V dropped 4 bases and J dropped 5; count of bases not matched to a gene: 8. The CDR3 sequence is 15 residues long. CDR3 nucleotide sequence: TGCGCCAGCAGCCTAGGGGACAGGGACGTGGAGACCCAGTACTTC. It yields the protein CASSLGDRDVETQYF.

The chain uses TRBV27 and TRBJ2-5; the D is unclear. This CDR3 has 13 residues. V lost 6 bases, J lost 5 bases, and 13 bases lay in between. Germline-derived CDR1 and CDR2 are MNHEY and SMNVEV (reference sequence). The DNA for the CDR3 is TGTGCCAGCAGCCCCGTAGACCGGGAGACCCAGTACTTC. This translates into CASSPVDRETQYF.